The sequence of this T cell receptor (beta chain) was determined in a study of T cell changes during pregnancy in multiple sclerosis. Clones were read by immunoSEQ multiplex PCR, and TCRdb kept only the in-frame ones, dropping some. The sample holds some 40,000 clones, roughly nine tenths seen once. V shed 4 bases and J shed 4 bases, with 12 bases lying between them. The CDR3 totals 14 residues. Germline V gene data show CDR1 as SGHRS and CDR2 as YFSETQ. This chain connects TRBV5-1 to TRBJ1-3; D remains ambiguous. The receptor was derived from a female donor in good health, enrolled as a control in a pregnancy study. Sequencing used CD4+ T cells from peripheral blood mononuclear cells, obtained in the third trimester of pregnancy. CDR3 DNA sequence: TGCGCCAGCAGCCTGGGTACAGAAGGAAACACCATATATTTT. It yields the protein CASSLGTEGNTIYF.